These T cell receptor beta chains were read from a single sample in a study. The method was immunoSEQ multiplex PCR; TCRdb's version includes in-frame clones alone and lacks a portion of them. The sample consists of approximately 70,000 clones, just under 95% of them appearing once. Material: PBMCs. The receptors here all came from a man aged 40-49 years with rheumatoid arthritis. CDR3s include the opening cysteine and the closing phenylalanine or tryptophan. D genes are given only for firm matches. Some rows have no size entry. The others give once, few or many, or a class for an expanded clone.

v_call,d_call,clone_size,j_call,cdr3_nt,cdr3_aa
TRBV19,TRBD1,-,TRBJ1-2,TGTGCCAGTAGCACACAGGGGTTGGGATATGGCTACACCTTC,CASSTQGLGYGYTF
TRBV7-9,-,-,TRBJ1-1,TGTGCCAGCAGCTTAGCCTTCACTGAAGCTTTCTTT,CASSLAFTEAFF
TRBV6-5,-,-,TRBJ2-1,TGTGCCAGCAGTCTGCAGAAATACAATGAGCAGTTCTTC,CASSLQKYNEQFF
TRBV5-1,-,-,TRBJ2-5,TGCGCCAGCAGCTACCTAGTAGGGAAACAAGAGACCCAGTACTTC,CASSYLVGKQETQYF
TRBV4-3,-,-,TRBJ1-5,TGCGCCAGCAGCCTGAGACCCGGGGATCAGCCCCAGCATTTT,CASSLRPGDQPQHF
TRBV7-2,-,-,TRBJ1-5,TGTGCCAGCAGCTTAGTTGGGACACAACAGCCCCAGCATTTT,CASSLVGTQQPQHF
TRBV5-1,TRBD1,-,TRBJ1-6,TGCGCCAGCAGCCTCCGGGACAGGGGGACGCGTTCACCCCTCCACTTT,CASSLRDRGTRSPLHF
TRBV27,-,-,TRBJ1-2,TGTGCCAGCGGCCGAGTAAAAAGGGGTGGCTACACCTTC,CASGRVKRGGYTF
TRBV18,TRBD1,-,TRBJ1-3,TGTGCCAGCTCACGGAAGACAGGGTCTGGAAACACCATATATTTT,CASSRKTGSGNTIYF
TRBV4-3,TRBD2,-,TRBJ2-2,TGCGCCAGCAGCCAAGCTAGCGGGAGGGCCACCGGGGAGCTGTTTTTT,CASSQASGRATGELFF
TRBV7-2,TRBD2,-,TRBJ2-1,TGTGCCAGCAGCACCTCAAGCGGGATAACAATTAGGGGTGAGCAGTTCTTC,CASSTSSGITIRGEQFF
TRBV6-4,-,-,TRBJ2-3,TGTGCCAGCAGGGAAACTAGCACAGATACGCAGTATTTT,CASRETSTDTQYF
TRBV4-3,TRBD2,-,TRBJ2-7,TGCGCCAGCAGCCGGGGACTAGCGGGAGGCAGAGAGGGGCAGTACTTC,CASSRGLAGGREGQYF
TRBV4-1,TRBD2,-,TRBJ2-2,TGCGCCAGCAGCCAAGATAGTACCTCGGGACTAGCGGGAGTTTGGACCGGGGAGCTGTTTTTT,CASSQDSTSGLAGVWTGELFF
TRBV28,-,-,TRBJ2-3,TGTGCCAGCAGTCCATGGGGCACCGGCACAGATACGCAGTATTTT,CASSPWGTGTDTQYF
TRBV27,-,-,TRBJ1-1,TGTGCCAGCAGACCCGTAGGCAGGGCCTGGATTACGAACACTGAAGCTTTCTTT,CASRPVGRAWITNTEAFF
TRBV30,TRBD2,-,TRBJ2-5,TGTGCCTGGAAGGGAGGGATCAATCCGATAGAGACCCAGTACTTC,CAWKGGINPIETQYF
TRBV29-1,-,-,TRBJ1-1,TGCAGCTTAGGGAGGACAGAGAGGAACACTGAAGCTTTCTTT,CSLGRTERNTEAFF
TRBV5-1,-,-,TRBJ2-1,TGCGCCAGCAGCTTGGACACATACAATGAGCAGTTCTTC,CASSLDTYNEQFF
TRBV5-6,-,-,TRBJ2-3,TGTGCCAGCAGCTTGGGACTAGTTCCTATCACAGATACGCAGTATTTT,CASSLGLVPITDTQYF
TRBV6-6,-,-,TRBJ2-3,TGTGCCAGCAGTCGAAATGGAGGGTGGAATCAGGATACGCAGTATTTT,CASSRNGGWNQDTQYF
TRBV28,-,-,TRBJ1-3,TGTGCCAGCAGGAAGGGGGGGACCGTCCGGCTCTCTGGAAACACCATATATTTT,CASRKGGTVRLSGNTIYF
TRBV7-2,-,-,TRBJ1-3,TGTGCCAGCAGCCTACAGCGGCGGAACTCTGGAAACACCATATATTTT,CASSLQRRNSGNTIYF
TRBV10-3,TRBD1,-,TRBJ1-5,TGTGCCATCAGTGCAGGGGGAGGACAGCCCCAGCATTTT,CAISAGGGQPQHF
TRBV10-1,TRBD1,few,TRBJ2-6,TGCGCCAGCAGTGAGCGACGGGACAGGACCTCTGGGGCCAACGTCCTGACTTTC,CASSERRDRTSGANVLTF
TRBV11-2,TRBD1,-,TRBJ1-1,TGTGCCAGCAGCTCCCTGGAGGCAGGGGGCCATTCAGCTTTCTTT,CASSSLEAGGHSAFF
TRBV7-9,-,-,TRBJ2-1,TGTGCCAGCAGCTTAAGGTCGGGAGACTCCTACAATGAGCAGTTCTTC,CASSLRSGDSYNEQFF
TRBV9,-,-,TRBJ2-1,TGTGCCAGCAGCGCCCAGCTAGGGGCCTACAATGAGCAGTTCTTC,CASSAQLGAYNEQFF
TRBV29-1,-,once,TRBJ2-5,TGCAGCGTTTCGGGGTCTGAAGAGACCCAGTACTTC,CSVSGSEETQYF
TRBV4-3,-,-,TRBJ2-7,TGCGCCAGCAGCAGCGTGAGGGGGGGTTACGAGCAGTACTTC,CASSSVRGGYEQYF
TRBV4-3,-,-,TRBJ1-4,TGCGCCAGCAGCCAAGATAGGGCATCTAATGAAAAACTGTTTTTT,CASSQDRASNEKLFF
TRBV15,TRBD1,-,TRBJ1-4,TGTGCCACCAGCAGGGACAGGGTGTATGAAAAACTGTTTTTT,CATSRDRVYEKLFF
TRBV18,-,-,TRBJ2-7,TGTGCCAGCTCACCCGGGACCTCTCGGTACGAGCAGTACTTC,CASSPGTSRYEQYF
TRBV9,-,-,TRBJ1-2,TGTGCCAGCAGCGTCAGGGCTAGCTATGGCTACACCTTC,CASSVRASYGYTF
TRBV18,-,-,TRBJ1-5,TGTGCCAGCTCACCCGGCGACAGGCCAGGGGCCATCAATCAGCCCCAGCATTTT,CASSPGDRPGAINQPQHF
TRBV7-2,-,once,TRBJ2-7,TGTGCCAGCAGTTCTGACAGCGGCGGGCCCTACGAGCAGTACTTC,CASSSDSGGPYEQYF
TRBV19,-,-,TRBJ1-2,TGTGCCAGTAGTCCCCAGGCCAGCGGTGGCTACACCTTC,CASSPQASGGYTF
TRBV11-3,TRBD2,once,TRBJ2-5,TGTGCCAGCAGCCCGGGGGGTATCAGGGCGAGTTATCAAGAGACCCAGTACTTC,CASSPGGIRASYQETQYF
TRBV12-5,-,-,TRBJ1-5,TGTGCCCCAGCAGGGGTAAGTAGCAATCAGCCCCAGCATTTT,CAPAGVSSNQPQHF
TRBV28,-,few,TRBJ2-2,TGTGCCAGCAGAAAAGGGTTTGGGGAGGATCGAGGCGGGGAGCTGTTTTTT,CASRKGFGEDRGGELFF
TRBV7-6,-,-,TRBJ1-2,TGTGCCAGCAGCTTAGGAACAGACGCTAACTATGGCTACACCTTC,CASSLGTDANYGYTF
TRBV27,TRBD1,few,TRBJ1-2,TGTGCCAGCAGAAGGACAGGGGGCGGCTATGGCTACACCTTC,CASRRTGGGYGYTF
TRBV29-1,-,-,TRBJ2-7,TGCAGCGTAGGGGGGCGGGGAGAGCAGTACTTC,CSVGGRGEQYF
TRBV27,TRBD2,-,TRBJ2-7,TGTGCCAGCAGTCCAGGTTCACGACTAGCGGGAGCATACGAGCAGTACTTC,CASSPGSRLAGAYEQYF
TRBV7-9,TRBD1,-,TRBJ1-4,TGTGCCAGCAGCCTCCTCGGACAGGGGGCGGGTGAAAAACTGTTTTTT,CASSLLGQGAGEKLFF
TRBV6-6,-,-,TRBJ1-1,TGTGCCAGCAGTTCGGGCACTGAAGCTTTCTTT,CASSSGTEAFF
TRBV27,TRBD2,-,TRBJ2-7,TGTGCCAGCAGTTTATCCGGGGGGGCAATCTACGAGCAGTACTTC,CASSLSGGAIYEQYF
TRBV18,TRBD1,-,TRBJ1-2,TGTGCCAGCTCACCCGGACAGGGGGCGTACTATGGCTACACCTTC,CASSPGQGAYYGYTF
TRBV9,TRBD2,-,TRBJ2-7,TGTGCCAGCACCCCACAGGGGACTAGCGGGAGCTACGAGCAGTACTTC,CASTPQGTSGSYEQYF
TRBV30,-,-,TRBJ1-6,TGTGCCTGGAGTCCACTCTCGGGCCTACTGGAGGATTCACCCCTCCACTTT,CAWSPLSGLLEDSPLHF
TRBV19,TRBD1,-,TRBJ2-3,TGTGCCATCCGGGACAGGGAGACAGATACGCAGTATTTT,CAIRDRETDTQYF
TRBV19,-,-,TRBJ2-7,TGTGCCAGTAGTATAGCGGGGGCAGGCCCCCAAGAGCAGTACTTC,CASSIAGAGPQEQYF
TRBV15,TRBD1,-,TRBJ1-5,TGTGCCACCAGCAGAGACAGGGGGGCGAATCAGCCCCAGCATTTT,CATSRDRGANQPQHF
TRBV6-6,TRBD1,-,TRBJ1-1,TGTGCCAGCAAAGTACCGGGACAGGGGAACACTGAAGCTTTCTTT,CASKVPGQGNTEAFF
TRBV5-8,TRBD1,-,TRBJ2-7,TGTGCCAGCAGCCTTGGGACAGAAGCCTACGAGCAGTACTTC,CASSLGTEAYEQYF
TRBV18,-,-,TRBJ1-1,TGTGCCAGCTCACCACTAACGGGTGCGAACACTGAAGCTTTCTTT,CASSPLTGANTEAFF
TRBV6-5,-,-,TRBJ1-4,TGTGCCAGCAGTCGTGATAGGGAAGAAAAACTGTTTTTT,CASSRDREEKLFF
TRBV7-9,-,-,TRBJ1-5,TGTGCCAGCAGCTTAGCAGAATACAATCAGCCCCAGCATTTT,CASSLAEYNQPQHF
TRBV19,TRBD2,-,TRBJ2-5,TGTGCCAGTAGTAAAGACGGGACTAGGGGAGAGACCCAGTACTTC,CASSKDGTRGETQYF